Sequencing of this TCR beta chain was carried out in a study of OX40 agonist ivuxolimab in advanced cancers. Study-level background: Dose-escalation patients' cancers were hepatocellular carcinoma, melanoma, renal cell or head and neck cancer. Three patients, one with hepatocellular carcinoma and two with cutaneous melanoma, responded partially. Study results and limitations: Clonal expansion was seen in CD4+ and CD8+ blood T cells by week 6 at 0.1 to 3.0 mg/kg.

The germline CDR1 and CDR2 sequences are DFQATT and SNEGSKA (reference sequence). The CDR3 loop spans 11 amino acids. Trimming took off 4 bases at V and 6 bases at J, with 10 bases between the two ends. Data came from immunoSEQ multiplex PCR; TCRdb stores just in-frame clones and leaves some out. The sample consists of about 79,000 clones, roughly nine tenths of them appearing once. Worth noting for this clone: The antigen is undetermined.

The sample in question was CD4+ or CD8+ T cells sorted from blood, obtained in a trial of the OX40 agonist ivuxolimab. This chain joins TRBV20-1 and TRBJ2-7; TRBD2 might be the D (5 bases). The receptor was isolated from an adult with an advanced solid tumor such as melanoma, head and neck, liver or kidney cancer. The CDR3 sequence is CSANRGSEQYF. The CDR3 DNA reads TGCAGTGCTAACCGGGGATCCGAGCAGTACTTC.